Listed below are T cell receptor beta chains from one sample, sequenced in a study of blood T cell repertoires in COVID-19. Using immunoSEQ multiplex PCR, the repertoire was profiled, and TCRdb retains in-frame clones only, with some absent. Among 200,000 to 300,000 clones listed, about 90% were seen once. Input material: peripheral blood. These receptor sequences come from a man younger than 45 with COVID-19, enrolled during active disease. CDR3s include the opening cysteine and the closing phenylalanine or tryptophan. Each record gives: V gene, clone size, J gene, D gene, CDR3 protein, CDR3 DNA. The D gene is left open where the match is weak. Clone size, where shown, is once, few, many, or a class for clones that have expanded.

>TRBV19|NA|TRBJ1-2|NA
CASSSGLYGYTF
TGTGCCAGTAGTTCGGGACTCTATGGCTACACCTTC
>TRBV4-1|NA|TRBJ2-2|TRBD1
CASSQGARGRGGELFF
TGCGCCAGCAGCCAAGGGGCGAGGGGGCGAGGCGGGGAGCTGTTTTTT
>TRBV5-1|once|TRBJ2-7|NA
CASSTEPGEQYF
TGCGCCAGCAGCACAGAGCCGGGGGAGCAGTACTTC
>TRBV5-1|NA|TRBJ1-1|NA
CASSLILGATEAFF
TGCGCCAGCAGCTTGATTTTGGGGGCCACTGAAGCTTTCTTT
>TRBV6-5|few|TRBJ1-2|NA
CASSYSEFGGYTF
TGTGCCAGCAGTTACTCCGAGTTTGGTGGCTACACCTTC
>TRBV5-1|NA|TRBJ1-1|NA
CASSLLGENTEAFF
TGCGCCAGCAGCTTGTTGGGAGAGAACACTGAAGCTTTCTTT
>TRBV29-1|NA|TRBJ1-2|NA
CSVESWADLNYGYTF
TGCAGCGTTGAATCTTGGGCAGATCTTAACTATGGCTACACCTTC
>TRBV20-1|NA|TRBJ1-5|TRBD1
CSASNNQGAQPQHF
TGCAGTGCTAGTAACAACCAGGGGGCCCAACCCCAGCATTTT
>TRBV13|NA|TRBJ2-7|TRBD1
CASLRTGEIEQYF
TGTGCCAGCTTGAGGACAGGGGAGATCGAGCAGTACTTC
>TRBV18|NA|TRBJ1-5|NA
CASSPSSNQPQHF
TGTGCCAGCTCACCAAGCAGCAATCAGCCCCAGCATTTT
>TRBV27|NA|TRBJ1-2|NA
CASKPTVNYGYTF
TGTGCCAGCAAACCGACAGTTAACTATGGCTACACCTTC
>TRBV4-2|NA|TRBJ1-2|NA
CASSQEKAGGYGYTF
TGTGCCAGCAGCCAAGAGAAGGCGGGGGGCTATGGCTACACCTTC
>TRBV7-9|NA|TRBJ1-3|TRBD1
CASSSTGGVDTIYF
TGTGCCAGCAGCTCGACAGGGGGAGTCGACACCATATATTTT
>TRBV5-1|NA|TRBJ1-1|NA
CASSLEGALMNTEAFF
TGCGCCAGCAGCTTGGAAGGGGCCCTTATGAACACTGAAGCTTTCTTT
>TRBV29-1|NA|TRBJ1-1|TRBD1
CSVGMGQGITEAFF
TGCAGCGTTGGAATGGGACAGGGGATTACTGAAGCTTTCTTT
>TRBV2|NA|TRBJ1-4|NA
CASRNTGNENEKLFF
TGTGCCAGCAGAAATACAGGGAACGAGAATGAAAAACTGTTTTTT
>TRBV20-1|NA|TRBJ2-7|TRBD2
CSASGLAGGLSYEQYF
TGCAGTGCTAGTGGACTAGCGGGGGGCCTTTCCTACGAGCAGTACTTC
>TRBV9|once|TRBJ2-7|NA
CASSVADSSGLHEQYF
TGTGCCAGCAGCGTAGCTGACTCCTCGGGTTTGCACGAGCAGTACTTC
>TRBV30|NA|TRBJ1-2|TRBD1
CAWSIGTASYGYTF
TGTGCCTGGAGCATAGGGACAGCCTCCTATGGCTACACCTTC
>TRBV2|NA|TRBJ1-1|NA
CASSRLGRDTEAFF
TGTGCCAGCAGCCGCTTGGGGAGGGACACTGAAGCTTTCTTT
>TRBV7-9|NA|TRBJ1-1|TRBD1
CASSSRTGTYTEAFF
TGTGCCAGCAGTTCAAGGACAGGGACTTACACTGAAGCTTTCTTT
>TRBV6-5|NA|TRBJ2-2|TRBD2
CASSSVAGDTGELFF
TGTGCCAGCTCTTCCGTAGCGGGGGACACCGGGGAGCTGTTTTTT
>TRBV7-3|NA|TRBJ1-5|TRBD1
CASSLTLSGPGGNQPQHF
TGTGCCAGCAGCTTAACTCTGTCGGGTCCAGGGGGAAATCAGCCCCAGCATTTT
>TRBV7-6|NA|TRBJ2-1|TRBD2
CASSRQAVRASGGKEQFF
TGTGCCAGCAGCCGCCAAGCGGTTAGGGCTAGCGGGGGCAAGGAGCAGTTCTTC
>TRBV27|NA|TRBJ1-4|NA
CASSLYTGWNEKLFF
TGTGCCAGCAGTTTATACACAGGGTGGAATGAAAAACTGTTTTTT
>TRBV6-6|NA|TRBJ2-7|NA
CASSSDQGYEQYF
TGTGCCAGCAGTTCCGATCAGGGTTACGAGCAGTACTTC
>TRBV7-9|NA|TRBJ1-1|TRBD1
CASSYGQGMNTEAFF
TGTGCCAGCAGCTACGGACAGGGGATGAACACTGAAGCTTTCTTT
>TRBV24-1|NA|TRBJ2-1|TRBD1
CATSEQGAPRDQQFF
TGTGCCACCAGTGAACAGGGGGCTCCGAGGGATCAGCAGTTCTTC
>TRBV5-1|NA|TRBJ2-3|TRBD1
CASSLRTGSTDTQYF
TGCGCCAGCAGCCTGCGGACAGGGTCCACAGATACGCAGTATTTT
>TRBV20-1|NA|TRBJ2-3|TRBD1
CSARTGYPQYF
TGCAGTGCTAGGACAGGGTACCCGCAGTATTTT
>TRBV29-1|NA|TRBJ2-3|TRBD2
CSVEDRGGRGDTQYF
TGCAGCGTTGAAGACCGGGGGGGCCGGGGAGATACGCAGTATTTT
>TRBV6-5|NA|TRBJ1-2|NA
CASSYVGGDYGYTF
TGTGCCAGCAGTTACGTAGGGGGGGACTATGGCTACACCTTC
>TRBV29-1|NA|TRBJ2-6|NA
CSVEDWQRGANVLTF
TGCAGCGTTGAAGATTGGCAGAGGGGGGCCAACGTCCTGACTTTC
>TRBV29-1|NA|TRBJ2-7|NA
CSVIPTGSYEQYF
TGCAGCGTAATCCCCACAGGCTCCTACGAGCAGTACTTC
>TRBV9|NA|TRBJ2-3|TRBD2
CASSSARSLAGADTQYF
TGTGCCAGCAGCTCCGCCAGAAGTTTAGCGGGGGCAGATACGCAGTATTTT
>TRBV2|NA|TRBJ1-1|NA
CATLRDRNTEAFF
TGTGCCACCCTGCGTGACAGGAACACTGAAGCTTTCTTT
>TRBV11-2|NA|TRBJ2-3|TRBD2
CASSLDPTSGGLSTDTQYF
TGTGCCAGCAGCTTAGATCCGACTAGCGGGGGGCTAAGCACAGATACGCAGTATTTT
>TRBV5-6|NA|TRBJ2-1|NA
CASSLRGRTYNEQFF
TGTGCCAGCAGCTTGCGGGGGAGGACCTACAATGAGCAGTTCTTC
>TRBV2|once|TRBJ1-1|NA
CASSGEVNTEAFF
TGTGCCAGCAGTGGCGAAGTGAACACTGAAGCTTTCTTT
>TRBV6-5|once|TRBJ1-5|NA
CASRKNSGNQPQHF
TGTGCCAGCAGAAAGAACTCGGGCAATCAGCCCCAGCATTTT
>TRBV7-9|NA|TRBJ1-4|TRBD1
CASNTGTGLLATNEKLFF
TGTGCCAGCAACACCGGGACAGGGCTTCTTGCAACTAATGAAAAACTGTTTTTT
>TRBV6-5|NA|TRBJ1-6|TRBD1
CASSYGTVTYSPLHF
TGTGCCAGCAGTTACGGGACAGTAACATATTCACCCCTCCACTTT
>TRBV30|NA|TRBJ1-2|NA
CAWSDTGGYTF
TGTGCCTGGAGTGATACAGGTGGCTACACCTTC
>TRBV18|NA|TRBJ2-3|NA
CASSTGATDTQYF
TGTGCCAGCTCTACGGGAGCCACAGATACGCAGTATTTT
>TRBV5-1|NA|TRBJ1-1|TRBD1
CASSLTGAGTEAFF
TGCGCCAGCAGCTTGACAGGGGCGGGTACTGAAGCTTTCTTT